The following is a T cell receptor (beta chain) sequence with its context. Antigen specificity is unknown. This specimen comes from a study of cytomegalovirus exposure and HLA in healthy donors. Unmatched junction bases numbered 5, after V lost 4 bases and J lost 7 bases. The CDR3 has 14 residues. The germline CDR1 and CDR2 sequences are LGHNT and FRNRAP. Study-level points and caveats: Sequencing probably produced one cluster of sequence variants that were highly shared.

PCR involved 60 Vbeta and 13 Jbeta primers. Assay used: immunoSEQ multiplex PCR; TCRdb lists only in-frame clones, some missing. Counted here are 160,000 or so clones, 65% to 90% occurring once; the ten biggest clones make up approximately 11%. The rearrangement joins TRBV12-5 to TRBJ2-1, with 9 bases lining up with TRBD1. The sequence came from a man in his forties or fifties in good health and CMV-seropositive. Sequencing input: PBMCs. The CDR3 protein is CASGSTGGFNEQFF. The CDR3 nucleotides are TGTGCTAGTGGTTCCACAGGGGGCTTTAATGAGCAGTTCTTC.